This record covers a single T cell receptor beta chain. Its specificity is not known. The sample comes from a study of T cell repertoires in cytomegalovirus infection. A single record per CDR3 protein comes from TCRdb applying MiXCR to the reads. Among 200,000 to 250,000 distinct CDR3 sequences listed, 35% to 40% were seen once. The V gene's germline CDR1 is SGHNT and CDR2 YENEEA. V shed 5 bases, J shed 4 bases, and the junction held 5 bases outside the gene matches. This CDR3 region has 14 residues. The sequencing used CD8+ T cells from cultured PBMCs, collected from culture after CMV antigen stimulation. This chain connects TRBV11-3 to TRBJ2-1; 7 positions agree with TRBD2. This clonotype was obtained from a human donor in good health (CMV status not recorded). Some clones in this sample may be carry-over from other donors' samples. This CDR3 is CASSPSGDYNEQFF. The CDR3 DNA reads as TGTGCCAGCAGCCCAAGCGGGGATTACAATGAGCAGTTCTTC.